The 30 T cell receptor beta chains below come from one sample, sequenced in a study of blood T cell repertoires in COVID-19. Here immunoSEQ multiplex PCR was the method, and the copy in TCRdb shows in-frame clones only, minus some. The sample has 150,000 or so clones; about 86% are singletons. The sample was peripheral blood. These receptors originate from a woman aged 60-70 years with acute or convalescent COVID-19.

About this clone: The identical CDR3 is also encoded by other nucleotide sequences in the sample. Written as DNA, the CDR3 is TGCGCCAGCAGCTTACAGGGTGACTATGGCTACACCTTC. This encodes CASSLQGDYGYTF. V is TRBV5-1 and J is TRBJ1-2; TRBD1 might be the D (6 bases). The germline V and J ends were trimmed by 2 bases and 3 bases, with 8 bases remaining between them. CDR1 is SGHRS, CDR2 YFSETQ, per germline. This CDR3 is 13 amino acids long.

The V gene is TRBV5-1, the J gene TRBJ1-5; D not certain. The CDR3 loop spans 14 amino acids. Germline assignment: CDR1 SGHRS and CDR2 YFSETQ. Trimming took 0 bases from V and 4 from J, leaving 8 bases between them. The CDR3 sequence is CASSLGQDNQPQHF. The CDR3 DNA is TGCGCCAGCAGCTTGGGGCAGGATAATCAGCCCCAGCATTTT.

The CDR3 loop is CSVPRDFYGYTF. The DNA for the CDR3 is TGCAGCGTTCCCAGAGACTTCTATGGCTACACCTTC. The rearrangement joins TRBV29-1 to TRBJ1-2, with unresolved D. V lost 5 bases to trimming and J lost 4 bases, with 11 bases between them. The CDR3 contains 12 residues. CDR1 is SQVTM, CDR2 ANQGSEA, per germline.

Only one count was recorded for this clone. Additional DNA sequences in this sample encode the identical CDR3. V gene TRBV19 combines with J gene TRBJ1-5; the D is unclear. CDR3 size: 14 residues. Trimming pared 4 bases from V and 0 bases from J, leaving 7 bases between. CDR1 and CDR2 (germline): LNHDA, SQIVND (reference sequence). The CDR3 nucleotides are TGTGCCAGTAGTAAGGAGTATAGCAATCAGCCCCAGCATTTT. As protein: CASSKEYSNQPQHF. The variable domain in full, completed from reference TRBV19 and TRBJ1-5, reads DGGITQSPKYLFRKEGQNVTLSCEQNLNHDAMYWYRQDPGQGLRLIYYSQIVNDFQKGDIAEGYSVSREKKESFPLTVTSAQKNPTAFYLCASSKEYSNQPQHFGDGTRLSIL.

The chain recombines TRBV3-1 (or the pseudogene TRBV3-2) with TRBJ2-5, with 12 bases matching TRBD2. Germline CDR1 reads LGHDT; CDR2 reads YNNKEL (reference sequence). The V gene end was trimmed by 4 bases and the J gene end by 7 bases; junction bases not matched to a gene: 1. CDR3 length: 13 residues. The CDR3: CASSLGLAGTQYF. CDR3 nucleotides: TGTGCCAGCAGCCTGGGACTAGCGGGGACCCAGTACTTC.

This chain uses TRBV9 with TRBJ2-7, with a weak D call TRBD2 (5 bases). V was pared by 5 bases and J by 5 bases, with 8 bases between. The CDR3 extends over 11 amino acids. Per germline, CDR1 SGDLS and CDR2 YYNGEE. In nucleotides, the CDR3 is TGTGCCAGCAGTAGCGCCCACGAGCAGTACTTC. Protein sequence: CASSSAHEQYF. The whole variable domain, remainder taken from reference TRBV9 and TRBJ2-7, is DSGVTQTPKHLITATGQRVTLRCSPRSGDLSVYWYQQSLDQGLQFLIQYYNGEERAKGNILERFSAQQFPDLHSELNLSSLELGDSALYFCASSSAHEQYFGPGTRLTVT.

The chain links TRBV9 to TRBJ1-5; D remains unclear. The V end lost 3 bases, the J end lost 8 bases, and 15 bases lay between the germline ends. The CDR3 extends over 14 amino acids. Germline V gene lookup returns CDR1 SGDLS and CDR2 YYNGEE. The CDR3 sequence: CASSAYALGEPQHF. For the CDR3, the DNA is TGTGCCAGCAGCGCCTACGCCCTAGGTGAGCCCCAGCATTTT.

This clone was seen more than once but under ten times. The V gene is TRBV4-1, the J gene TRBJ1-1; unclear D gene. The CDR3 runs 16 residues. Germline V lookup: CDR1 MGHRA, CDR2 YSYEKL. V was clipped by 2 bases and J by 4 bases, with 17 bases between them. The CDR3 region is CASSQTLLLAGTEAFF. The CDR3 DNA follows: TGCGCCAGCAGCCAAACCCTCCTCTTGGCGGGCACTGAAGCTTTCTTT.

In its sample, this clone was seen once. V is TRBV5-4 and J is TRBJ2-7; weak D call: TRBD2 (7 bases). This CDR3 is built from 14 residues. The germline V gene encodes CDR1 SGHNT and CDR2 YYREEE (reference sequence). Trimming cost V 7 bases and J 6 bases, with 20 bases left between them. In DNA form, the CDR3 reads TGTGCCAGCGGGGTGACAGGTAGGGGGGGCGAGCAGTACTTC. Translation gives CASGVTGRGGEQYF.

This chain joins TRBV28 and TRBJ2-5; 8 bases map to TRBD1. The V segment lost 7 bases and the J segment 5 bases; nucleotides outside the gene matches: 9. Germline assignment: CDR1 MDHEN and CDR2 SYDVKM. The CDR3 runs 14 residues. DNA of the CDR3: TGTGCCAGCACCCCTACCCCAGGGGGCGAGACCCAGTACTTC. The encoded protein is CASTPTPGGETQYF.

The genes are TRBV30 and TRBJ2-5; no reliable D call. Germline V gene sequence: CDR1 GTSNPN, CDR2 SVGIG (reference sequence). V gave up 1 base and J gave up 2 bases, with 11 bases separating them. CDR3 size: 14 residues. The CDR3 region has the DNA TGTGCCTGGAGTGACAAGACAAGACAAGAGACCCAGTACTTC. Its protein is CAWSDKTRQETQYF.

This clone showed up just once. This sequence joins TRBV7-2 and TRBJ1-5, with 10 bases lining up with TRBD1. The junction had 8 bases not matched to a gene; V was cut back by 5 bases and J by 7 bases. The germline gives CDR1 SGHTA, CDR2 FQGNSA. This CDR3 is 15 amino acids long. CDR3 nucleotide sequence: TGTGCCAGCAGCCCCCGGACAGGGGGGGAGCAGCCCCAGCATTTT. This encodes CASSPRTGGEQPQHF.

The count of this clone is one. V and J are TRBV7-9 and TRBJ1-1, with D possibly matching TRBD1 (6 bases). The V and J ends lost 6 bases and 1 base respectively, with 12 bases between them. Germline V CDR1 and CDR2: SEHNR, FQNEAQ (reference sequence). This CDR3 region has 14 residues. The CDR3 DNA is TGTGCCAGCAGAGAATCGGGACAGAACACTGAAGCTTTCTTT. It yields the protein CASRESGQNTEAFF.

V usage is TRBV3-1 (or the pseudogene TRBV3-2) and J usage is TRBJ2-7; maybe TRBD2 (6 bases). V was trimmed by 1 base and J by 6 bases, leaving 19 bases between them. CDR1 and CDR2 (germline): LGHDT, YNNKEL (reference sequence). This CDR3 region has 16 residues. Here the CDR3 reads CASSQGGGLGCSEQYF. CDR3 DNA sequence: TGTGCCAGCAGCCAAGGCGGAGGGTTGGGGTGCTCCGAGCAGTACTTC.

This clone was recorded once. The chain carries TRBV7-2 and TRBJ2-5, with D possibly TRBD2 on 6 matching bases. V was shortened by 6 bases and J by 3 bases, with 14 bases between the two germline ends. From germline, CDR1 is SGHTA and CDR2 FQGNSA. The CDR3 runs 14 residues. The CDR3: CASSRGGKEETQYF. The CDR3 nucleotides read TGTGCCAGCAGTAGAGGCGGGAAAGAAGAGACCCAGTACTTC.

The V and J genes are TRBV11-3 and TRBJ2-3, with 7 bases lining up with TRBD2. From germline, CDR1 is SGHNT and CDR2 YENEEA. After removal of 1 base from V and 4 bases from J, the junction contained 2 bases not matched to a gene. The CDR3 is 14 amino acids. The CDR3 coding sequence is TGTGCCAGCAGCTTAGGTCGGGGGGCAGATACGCAGTATTTT. Translated, it gives CASSLGRGADTQYF.

The chain joins TRBV9 to TRBJ2-1; 12 nucleotides match TRBD2. The germline CDR1 and CDR2 sequences are SGDLS and YYNGEE. The CDR3 has 15 residues. After removal of 3 bases from V and 3 bases from J, the junction contained 1 base not matched to a gene. CDR3 bases: TGTGCCAGCAGCGGACTAGCGGGGGTCTACAATGAGCAGTTCTTC. This sequence encodes CASSGLAGVYNEQFF.

V and J are TRBV28 and TRBJ1-3; 10 nucleotides match TRBD1. The CDR3 is made up of 21 amino acids. V dropped 5 bases and J dropped 1; count of bases not matched to a gene: 20. Germline CDR1 is MDHEN and CDR2 is SYDVKM. CDR3 loop: CASSKLDRQGARSQSGNTIYF. Here the CDR3 DNA reads TGTGCCAGCAGTAAACTCGATAGACAGGGGGCGCGGAGTCAATCTGGAAACACCATATATTTT.

The rearrangement uses TRBV4-2 and TRBJ2-1, with TRBD2 matching 10 bases. The length of the CDR3 is 15 residues. Unmatched junction bases numbered 4, after V lost 4 bases and J lost 4 bases. The V gene's germline CDR1 is LGHNA and CDR2 YNFKEQ. CDR3 coding DNA: TGTGCCAGCAGCCCTAGCGGGGGACAATACAATGAGCAGTTCTTC. Translated, it gives CASSPSGGQYNEQFF.

The chain links TRBV30 to TRBJ1-6; TRBD1 matches at 8 bases. There are 15 residues in the CDR3. The V gene's germline CDR1 is GTSNPN and CDR2 SVGIG (reference sequence). J was trimmed by 10 bases and V by 0 bases; bases with no gene match: 8. The chain's CDR3 is CAWSVGQAGQSPLHF. The CDR3 DNA sequence: TGTGCCTGGAGTGTGGGACAGGCCGGTCAGTCACCCCTCCACTTT.

This clone was recorded only once. The CDR3 sequence is CASSHFGQAAEKLFF. In DNA form, the CDR3 reads TGTGCCAGCAGCCATTTTGGACAGGCAGCTGAAAAACTGTTTTTT. This chain uses TRBV14 with TRBJ1-4; 7 bases agree with TRBD1. V lost 3 bases, J lost 7 bases, and 8 bases stayed unmatched. The CDR3 has 15 residues. Germline V CDR1 and CDR2: SGHDN, FVKESK.

The chain is built from TRBV7-8 and TRBJ1-1, with a tentative D call TRBD1 (5 bases). CDR1 and CDR2 from the germline V gene are SGHVS and FQNEAQ. CDR3 length: 15 amino acids. The V gene lost 5 bases and the J gene lost 4 bases, with 17 bases spanning the gap. CDR3 sequence (DNA): TGTGCCAGCAGCCCCCTCCAGGGCGGGATCACTGAAGCTTTCTTT. It yields the protein CASSPLQGGITEAFF. Full variable domain (remainder filled in from reference TRBV7-8 and TRBJ1-1): GAGVSQSPRYKVAKRGQDVALRCDPISGHVSLFWYQQALGQGPEFLTYFQNEAQLDKSGLPSDRFFAERPEGSVSTLKIQRTQQEDSAVYLCASSPLQGGITEAFFGQGTRLTVV.

The V call is TRBV4-2, the J call TRBJ2-7, with D unresolved. The germline gives CDR1 LGHNA, CDR2 YNFKEQ. The CDR3 is made up of 14 amino acids. V lost 0 bases to trimming and J lost 2 bases, with 8 bases between them. The CDR3 DNA sequence: TGTGCCAGCAGCCAAGATAACTTCCCCTACGAGCAGTACTTC. Translating it yields CASSQDNFPYEQYF.

V is TRBV28 and J is TRBJ1-1; 7 bases line up with TRBD1. This CDR3 is built from 14 residues. Germline loops: CDR1 MDHEN, CDR2 SYDVKM. Unmatched junction bases numbered 9, after V lost 7 bases and J lost 4 bases. The CDR3 bases are TGTGCCAGCAATACCGACCAGGGGGTCACTGAAGCTTTCTTT. Its protein product is CASNTDQGVTEAFF.

This rearrangement joins TRBV5-1 to TRBJ1-2; TRBD1 matches at 9 bases. The CDR3 runs 18 residues. Losses at the gene ends were 0 bases for V and 8 bases for J; bases not matched to a gene: 17. Germline CDR1 and CDR2: SGHRS and YFSETQ. CDR3 in amino acids: CASSLALSSQGASGGYTF. Here the CDR3 DNA reads TGCGCCAGCAGCTTGGCTCTCTCCTCACAGGGGGCCTCTGGGGGCTACACCTTC.

The chain has TRBV7-2 and TRBJ1-6; no definite D call. CDR1 is SGHTA, CDR2 FQGNSA, per germline. The CDR3 loop spans 16 amino acids. V dropped 5 bases and J dropped 6 bases, with 17 bases sitting between them. DNA of the CDR3: TGTGCCAGCAGCCCCCTCCCGGGCGGGTTTAATTCACCCCTCCACTTT. This codes for CASSPLPGGFNSPLHF. Full variable domain (remainder filled in from reference TRBV7-2 and TRBJ1-6): GAGVSQSPSNKVTEKGKDVELRCDPISGHTALYWYRQSLGQGLEFLIYFQGNSAPDKSGLPSDRFSAERTGGSVSTLTIQRTQQEDSAVYLCASSPLPGGFNSPLHFGNGTRLTVT.

The chain combines TRBV11-2 with TRBJ2-1; 12 nucleotides align to TRBD1. Germline values: CDR1 SGHAT, CDR2 FQNNGV. The CDR3 consists of 16 residues. V shed 1 base, J shed 7 bases, and the junction held 5 bases outside the gene matches. The CDR3: CASSLVRDRGRNEQFF. CDR3 coding DNA: TGTGCCAGCAGCTTAGTCCGGGACAGGGGGCGGAATGAGCAGTTCTTC.

This chain links TRBV4-1 with TRBJ2-7; perhaps TRBD1 as D (6 bases). Trimming stripped 1 base from V and 0 bases from J, with 13 bases between. The CDR3 is made up of 16 amino acids. CDR1 is MGHRA, CDR2 YSYEKL, per germline. CDR3 coding DNA: TGCGCCAGCAGCCAAGTGGGCGGACAGCCCTCCTACGAGCAGTACTTC. It yields the protein CASSQVGGQPSYEQYF.

The CDR3 sequence: CASSQEGGTSANTGELFF. The CDR3 DNA sequence: TGTGCCAGCAGCCAAGAGGGTGGGACTAGCGCGAACACCGGGGAGCTGTTTTTT. V usage is TRBV4-2 and J usage is TRBJ2-2; 10 bases fit TRBD2. The germline gives CDR1 LGHNA, CDR2 YNFKEQ. The V and J ends lost 0 bases and 0 bases, in that order; junction bases with no gene match: 4. The CDR3 is made up of 18 amino acids.

A single count supports this clone. V and J are TRBV30 and TRBJ1-1; D gene uncertain. The length of the CDR3 is 15 residues. The V gene lost 0 bases and the J gene lost 3 bases, with 14 bases spanning the gap. CDR1 and CDR2 (germline): GTSNPN, SVGIG (reference sequence). CDR3 bases: TGTGCCTGGAGTGTACGGTTGGGCGTGGACACTGAAGCTTTCTTT. It yields the protein CAWSVRLGVDTEAFF. The full variable domain, with the rest looked up from reference TRBV30 and TRBJ1-1, is SQTIHQWPATLVQPVGSPLSLECTVEGTSNPNLYWYRQAAGRGLQLLFYSVGIGQISSEVPQNLSASRPQDRQFILSSKKLLLSDSGFYLCAWSVRLGVDTEAFFGQGTRLTVV.